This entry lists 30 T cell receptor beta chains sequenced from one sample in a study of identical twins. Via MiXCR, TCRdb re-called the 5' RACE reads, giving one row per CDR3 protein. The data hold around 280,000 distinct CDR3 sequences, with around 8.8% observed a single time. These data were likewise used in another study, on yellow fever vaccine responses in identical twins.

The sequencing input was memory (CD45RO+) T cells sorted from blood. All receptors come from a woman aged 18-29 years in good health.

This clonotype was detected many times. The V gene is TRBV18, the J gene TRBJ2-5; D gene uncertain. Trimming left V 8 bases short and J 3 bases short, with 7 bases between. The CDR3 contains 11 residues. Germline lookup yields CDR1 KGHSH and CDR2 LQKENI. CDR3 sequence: CASSPKETQYF. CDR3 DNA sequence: TGTGCCAGCAGTCCGAAAGAGACCCAGTACTTC.

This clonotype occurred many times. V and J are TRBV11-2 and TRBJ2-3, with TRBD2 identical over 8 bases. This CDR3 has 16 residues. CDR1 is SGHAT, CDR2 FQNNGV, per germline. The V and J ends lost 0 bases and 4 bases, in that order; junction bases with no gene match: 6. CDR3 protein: CASSLDRGGGADTQYF. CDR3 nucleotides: TGTGCCAGCAGCTTAGATCGGGGGGGAGGCGCAGATACGCAGTATTTT.

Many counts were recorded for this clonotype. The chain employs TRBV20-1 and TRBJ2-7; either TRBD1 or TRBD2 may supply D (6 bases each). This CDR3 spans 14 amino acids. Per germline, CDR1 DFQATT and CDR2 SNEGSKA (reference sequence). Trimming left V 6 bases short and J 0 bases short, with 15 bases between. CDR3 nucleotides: TGCAGTGCGAGGGGGGCTGTGAACTCCTACGAGCAGTACGTC. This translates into CSARGAVNSYEQYV.

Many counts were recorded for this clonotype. In DNA form, the CDR3 reads TGCGCCAGCAGCAAGGTGGAAGACTATGGCTACACCTTC. Translation: CASSKVEDYGYTF. This chain links TRBV5-1 with TRBJ1-2; no definite D call. The CDR3 is 13 residues long. V lost 4 bases to trimming and J lost 3 bases, with 10 bases between them. Per germline, CDR1 SGHRS and CDR2 YFSETQ.

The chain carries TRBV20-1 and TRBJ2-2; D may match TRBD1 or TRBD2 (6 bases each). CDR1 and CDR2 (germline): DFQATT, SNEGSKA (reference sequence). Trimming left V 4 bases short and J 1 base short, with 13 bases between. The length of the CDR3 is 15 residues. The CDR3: CSATRRGRNTGELFF. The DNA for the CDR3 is TGCAGTGCTACCAGGAGGGGGAGGAACACCGGGGAGCTGTTTTTT.

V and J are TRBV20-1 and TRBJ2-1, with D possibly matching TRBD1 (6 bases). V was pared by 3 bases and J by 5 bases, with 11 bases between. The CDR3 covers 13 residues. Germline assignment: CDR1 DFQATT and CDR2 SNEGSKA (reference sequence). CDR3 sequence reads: CSASWTVNNEQFF. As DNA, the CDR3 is TGCAGTGCTAGTTGGACAGTGAACAATGAGCAGTTCTTC.

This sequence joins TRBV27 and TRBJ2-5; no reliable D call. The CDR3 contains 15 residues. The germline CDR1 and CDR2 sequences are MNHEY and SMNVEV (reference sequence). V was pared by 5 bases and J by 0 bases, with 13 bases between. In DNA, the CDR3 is TGTGCCAGCAGTACCAGAGCGTCGTACCAAGAGACCCAGTACTTC. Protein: CASSTRASYQETQYF.

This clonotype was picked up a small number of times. The CDR3 region has the DNA TGTGCCAGCAGCGAATTACAGGGATTTAGCACAGATACGCAGTATTTT. Translated: CASSELQGFSTDTQYF. The chain combines TRBV9 with TRBJ2-3; possibly TRBD1 for D (6 bases). The CDR3 has 16 amino acids. V lost 3 bases to trimming and J lost 0 bases, with 14 bases between them. The V gene's germline CDR1 is SGDLS and CDR2 YYNGEE.

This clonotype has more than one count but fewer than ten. CDR3 residues: CASSSRQGAFEKLFF. DNA of the CDR3: TGTGCCAGCAGCTCACGACAGGGGGCGTTTGAAAAACTGTTTTTT. This chain uses TRBV7-2 with TRBJ1-4, with 10 bases aligning to TRBD1. After removal of 4 bases from V and 7 bases from J, the junction contained 6 bases not matched to a gene. This CDR3 spans 15 amino acids. The V gene's germline CDR1 is SGHTA and CDR2 FQGNSA.

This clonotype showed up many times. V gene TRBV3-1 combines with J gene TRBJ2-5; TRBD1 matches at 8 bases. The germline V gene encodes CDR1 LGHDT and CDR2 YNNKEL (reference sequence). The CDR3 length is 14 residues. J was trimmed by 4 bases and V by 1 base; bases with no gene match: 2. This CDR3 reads CASSQAGGGETQYF. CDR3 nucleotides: TGTGCCAGCAGCCAAGCAGGGGGCGGAGAGACCCAGTACTTC.

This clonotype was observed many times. The CDR3 nucleotides read TGCGCCAGCAGCTTTTCAGGGATGGACACCGGGGAGCTGTTTTTT. Translating it yields CASSFSGMDTGELFF. This rearrangement joins TRBV5-1 to TRBJ2-2; tentatively, D is TRBD1 (5 bases). Trimming took 2 bases from V and 3 from J, leaving 11 bases between them. The CDR3 length is 15 residues. Germline V gives CDR1 SGHRS, CDR2 YFSETQ.

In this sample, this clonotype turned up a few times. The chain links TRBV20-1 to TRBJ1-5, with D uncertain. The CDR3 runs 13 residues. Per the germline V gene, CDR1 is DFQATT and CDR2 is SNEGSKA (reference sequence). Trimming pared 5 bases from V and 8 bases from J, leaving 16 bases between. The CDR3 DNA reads TGCAGTGCTGCTCCGGGCCCCGGGGAGCCCCAGCATTTT. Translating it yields CSAAPGPGEPQHF.

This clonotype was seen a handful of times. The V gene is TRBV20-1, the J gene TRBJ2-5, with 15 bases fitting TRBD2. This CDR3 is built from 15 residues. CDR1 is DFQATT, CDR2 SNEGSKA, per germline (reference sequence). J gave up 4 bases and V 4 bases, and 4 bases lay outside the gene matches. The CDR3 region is CSATGLAGGRETQYF. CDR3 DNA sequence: TGCAGTGCTACCGGACTAGCGGGAGGGCGAGAGACCCAGTACTTC.

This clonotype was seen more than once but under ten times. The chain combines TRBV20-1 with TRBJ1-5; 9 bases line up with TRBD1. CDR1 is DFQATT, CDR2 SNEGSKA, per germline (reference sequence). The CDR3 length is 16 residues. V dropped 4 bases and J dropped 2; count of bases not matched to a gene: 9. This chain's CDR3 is CSANSGTGLRNQPQHF. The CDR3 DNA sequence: TGCAGTGCTAATTCCGGGACAGGGTTGCGCAATCAGCCCCAGCATTTT.

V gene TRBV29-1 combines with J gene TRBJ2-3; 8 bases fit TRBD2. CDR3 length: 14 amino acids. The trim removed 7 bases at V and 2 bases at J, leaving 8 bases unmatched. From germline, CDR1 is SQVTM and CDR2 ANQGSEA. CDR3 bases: TGCAGCGCAGTAGCGGGGAGAGCCACAGATACGCAGTATTTT. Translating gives CSAVAGRATDTQYF.

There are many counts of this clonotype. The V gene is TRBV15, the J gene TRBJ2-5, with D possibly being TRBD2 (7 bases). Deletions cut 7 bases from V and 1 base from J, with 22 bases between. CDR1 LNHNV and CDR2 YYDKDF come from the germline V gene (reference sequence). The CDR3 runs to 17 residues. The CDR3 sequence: CATTKRGGEHFQETQYF. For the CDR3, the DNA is TGTGCCACCACCAAAAGGGGGGGAGAGCACTTCCAAGAGACCCAGTACTTC.

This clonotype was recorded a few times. Here the CDR3 DNA reads TGTGCCAGCAGCTTAGGATGCGGGAGCCCCACAGATACGCAGTATTTT. This codes for CASSLGCGSPTDTQYF. The rearrangement links TRBV7-2 to TRBJ2-3, with 7 positions matching TRBD2. Trimming cost V 1 base and J 2 bases; bases outside gene matches: 6. The CDR3 has 16 amino acids. From germline, CDR1 is SGHTA and CDR2 FQGNSA.

The CDR3 DNA reads as TGTGCCAGCTCACCACTCCAAGTTGGCACCGGGGAGCTGTTTTTT. Translation gives CASSPLQVGTGELFF. The V call is TRBV18, the J call TRBJ2-2; D unresolved. The CDR3 sequence is 15 residues long. Germline loops: CDR1 KGHSH, CDR2 LQKENI. V lost 1 base and J lost 4, with 10 bases in between.

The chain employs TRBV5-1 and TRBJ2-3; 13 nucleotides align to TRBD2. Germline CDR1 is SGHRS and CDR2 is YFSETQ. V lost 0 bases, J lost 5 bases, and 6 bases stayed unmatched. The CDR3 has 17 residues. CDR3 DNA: TGCGCCAGCAGCTTGGCACTAGCGGGGGGGTCAGGAGATACGCAGTATTTT. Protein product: CASSLALAGGSGDTQYF.

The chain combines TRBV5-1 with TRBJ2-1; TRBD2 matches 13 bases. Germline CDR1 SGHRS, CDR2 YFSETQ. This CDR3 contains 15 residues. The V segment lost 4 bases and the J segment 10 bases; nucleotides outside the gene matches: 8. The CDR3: CASSLGLAGVFEQFF. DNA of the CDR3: TGCGCCAGCAGCCTTGGACTAGCGGGGGTATTCGAGCAGTTCTTC.

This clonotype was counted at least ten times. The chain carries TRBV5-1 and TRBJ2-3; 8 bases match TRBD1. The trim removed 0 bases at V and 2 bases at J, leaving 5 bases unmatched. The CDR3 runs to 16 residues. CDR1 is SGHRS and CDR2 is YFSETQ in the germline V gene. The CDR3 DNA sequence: TGCGCCAGCAGCTTGGGACAGGGGCCCTCCACAGATACGCAGTATTTT. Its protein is CASSLGQGPSTDTQYF.

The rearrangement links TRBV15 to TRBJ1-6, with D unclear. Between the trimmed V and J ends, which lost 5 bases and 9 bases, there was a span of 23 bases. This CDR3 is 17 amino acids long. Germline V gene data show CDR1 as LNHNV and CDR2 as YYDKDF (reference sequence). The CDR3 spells CATSSPGEGKFTSPLHF. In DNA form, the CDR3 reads TGTGCCACCAGCTCACCCGGGGAGGGAAAGTTTACTTCACCCCTCCACTTT.

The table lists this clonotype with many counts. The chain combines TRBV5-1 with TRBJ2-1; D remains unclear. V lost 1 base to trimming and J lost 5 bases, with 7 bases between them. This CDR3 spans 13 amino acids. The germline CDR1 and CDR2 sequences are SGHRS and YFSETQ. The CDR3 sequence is CASSLIGDNEQFF. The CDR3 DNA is TGCGCCAGCAGCTTGATCGGTGACAATGAGCAGTTCTTC.

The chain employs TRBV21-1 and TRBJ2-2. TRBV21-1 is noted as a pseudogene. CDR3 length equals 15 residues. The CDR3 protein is CASSNIRWNTGELFF. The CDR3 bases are TGTGCCAGCAGCAATATTAGGTGGAACACCGGGGAGCTGTTTTTT.

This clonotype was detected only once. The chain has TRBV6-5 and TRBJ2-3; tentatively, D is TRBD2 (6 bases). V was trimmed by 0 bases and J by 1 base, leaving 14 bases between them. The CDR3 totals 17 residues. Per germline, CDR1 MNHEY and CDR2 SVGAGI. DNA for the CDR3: TGTGCCAGCAGTTACTCGCTGCGGGGCGGGGGCACAGATACGCAGTATTTT. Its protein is CASSYSLRGGGTDTQYF.

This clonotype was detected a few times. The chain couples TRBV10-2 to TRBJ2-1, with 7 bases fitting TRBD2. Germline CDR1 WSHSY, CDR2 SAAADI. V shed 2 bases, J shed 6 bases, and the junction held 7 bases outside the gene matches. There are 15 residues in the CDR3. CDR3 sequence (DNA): TGCGCCAGCAGTGAGATTCCTAGCGGACCCAATGAGCAGTTCTTC. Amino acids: CASSEIPSGPNEQFF.

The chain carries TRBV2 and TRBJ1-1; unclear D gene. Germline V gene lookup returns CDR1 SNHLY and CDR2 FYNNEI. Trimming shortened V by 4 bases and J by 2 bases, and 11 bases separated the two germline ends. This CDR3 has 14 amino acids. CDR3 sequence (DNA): TGTGCCAGCAGTGTCGTGGAAATTAACACTGAAGCTTTCTTT. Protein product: CASSVVEINTEAFF.

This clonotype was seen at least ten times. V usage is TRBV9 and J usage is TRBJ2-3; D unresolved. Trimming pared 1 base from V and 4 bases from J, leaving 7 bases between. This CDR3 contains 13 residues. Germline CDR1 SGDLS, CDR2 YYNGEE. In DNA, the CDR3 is TGTGCCAGCAGCGTACATTCGTCAGATACGCAGTATTTT. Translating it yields CASSVHSSDTQYF.

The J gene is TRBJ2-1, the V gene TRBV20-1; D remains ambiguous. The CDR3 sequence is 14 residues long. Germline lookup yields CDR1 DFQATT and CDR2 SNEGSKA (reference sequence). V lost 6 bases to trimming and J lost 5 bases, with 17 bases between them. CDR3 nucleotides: TGCAGTGCCAAAAGGCGCCTGATCGACAATGAGCAGTTCTTC. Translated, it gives CSAKRRLIDNEQFF.

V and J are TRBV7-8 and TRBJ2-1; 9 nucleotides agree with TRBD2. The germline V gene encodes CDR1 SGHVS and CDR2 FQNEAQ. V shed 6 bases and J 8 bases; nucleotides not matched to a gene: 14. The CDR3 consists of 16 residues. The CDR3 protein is CASSFTGGGALDEQFF. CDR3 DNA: TGTGCCAGCAGTTTCACTGGCGGGGGGGCTTTGGATGAGCAGTTCTTC.